The 27 T cell receptor beta chains presented below share a single source sample, sequenced in a study of blood T cell repertoires in COVID-19. Clones were sequenced by immunoSEQ multiplex PCR, and TCRdb holds only the in-frame ones, with some missing. The sample lists 260,000 or so clones, more than 80% occurring once. The specimen was peripheral blood. These receptors all come from a woman older than 75 with COVID-19, enrolled during active disease.

This chain joins TRBV25-1 and TRBJ2-1, with D possibly TRBD1 on 6 matching bases. The CDR3 is 15 amino acids. V was shortened by 2 bases and J by 3 bases, with 11 bases between the two germline ends. Germline V lookup: CDR1 MGHDK, CDR2 SYGVNS. As DNA, the CDR3 is TGTGCCAGCAGTGAACTGAAAGGGGGCTACAATGAGCAGTTCTTC. Translating gives CASSELKGGYNEQFF.

This clone was seen only once. CDR3 residues: CASSYSSVDTGELFF. CDR3 in DNA: TGTGCCAGCAGTTACTCGAGCGTGGACACCGGGGAGCTGTTTTTT. This chain connects TRBV6-2 or TRBV6-3 to TRBJ2-2; no reliable D call. Germline V CDR1 and CDR2: MNHEY, SVGEGT. Trimming shortened V by 0 bases and J by 3 bases, and 8 bases separated the two germline ends. This CDR3 spans 15 amino acids.

A few counts support this clone. The CDR3 DNA sequence: TGTGCCAGCAGAACGGGACAGTGGGGAGAGACCCAGTACTTC. Residues: CASRTGQWGETQYF. This chain uses TRBV6-5 with TRBJ2-5; 7 bases agree with TRBD1. V was pared by 6 bases and J by 4 bases, with 8 bases of the junction left unmatched. The CDR3 length is 14 residues. Germline V gene lookup returns CDR1 MNHEY and CDR2 SVGAGI.

The CDR3 DNA is TGTGCCAGTAGTATTCCGGGGACAAAATCAGGCTACACCTTC. Its translation is CASSIPGTKSGYTF. The chain links TRBV19 to TRBJ1-2, with D tentatively TRBD1 (6 bases). V lost 3 bases, J lost 8 bases, and 16 bases lay in between. CDR1 and CDR2 from the germline V gene are LNHDA and SQIVND (reference sequence). This CDR3 spans 14 amino acids.

The chain carries TRBV4-1 and TRBJ2-1; TRBD2 might be the D (6 bases). Per germline, CDR1 MGHRA and CDR2 YSYEKL. This CDR3 has 16 amino acids. V was pared by 0 bases and J by 2 bases, with 11 bases between. CDR3 sequence: CASSQEMGGTYNEQFF. The CDR3 DNA reads TGCGCCAGCAGCCAAGAGATGGGGGGAACCTACAATGAGCAGTTCTTC.

V gene TRBV19 combines with J gene TRBJ2-1; D gene unclear. The CDR3 extends over 14 amino acids. V was clipped by 9 bases and J by 0 bases, with 12 bases between them. The germline gives CDR1 LNHDA, CDR2 SQIVND (reference sequence). CDR3 sequence reads: CARPPGSSYNEQFF. As DNA, the CDR3 is TGTGCCAGACCCCCGGGTAGCTCCTACAATGAGCAGTTCTTC.

This clone has just one count. This chain joins TRBV6-5 and TRBJ1-1, with D maybe TRBD1 (5 bases). V gave up 4 bases and J gave up 0 bases, with 6 bases separating them. CDR1 and CDR2 from the germline V gene are MNHEY and SVGAGI. The CDR3 has 13 residues. The CDR3 DNA follows: TGTGCCAGCAGTTTACAGGTGAACACTGAAGCTTTCTTT. Encoded protein: CASSLQVNTEAFF.

This clone occurred once. The chain has TRBV28 and TRBJ2-7; TRBD2 agrees at 14 bases. The junction had 6 bases not matched to a gene; V was cut back by 6 bases and J by 2 bases. Germline loops: CDR1 MDHEN, CDR2 SYDVKM. This CDR3 has 16 amino acids. The CDR3 nucleotides read TGTGCCAGCAGGGCCGGACTAGCGGGGGGAACCTACGAGCAGTACTTC. Translating gives CASRAGLAGGTYEQYF.

The chain is built from TRBV18 and TRBJ2-1, with TRBD1 identical over 7 bases. After removal of 3 bases from V and 10 bases from J, the junction contained 0 bases not matched to a gene. The germline V gene has CDR1 KGHSH and CDR2 LQKENI. This CDR3 region has 11 residues. CDR3 amino acids: CASSPGQEQFF. The CDR3 bases are TGTGCCAGCTCACCGGGACAGGAGCAGTTCTTC.

This clone was counted a few times. The chain recombines TRBV9 with TRBJ1-6, with a weak D call TRBD1 (5 bases). The CDR3 is made up of 15 amino acids. Trimming shortened V by 2 bases and J by 6 bases, and 12 bases separated the two germline ends. CDR1 is SGDLS, CDR2 YYNGEE, per germline. The CDR3 here is CASSVQGTRNSPLHF. The CDR3 bases are TGTGCCAGCAGCGTTCAGGGTACGCGTAATTCACCCCTCCACTTT.

CDR3 nucleotide sequence: TGTGCCAGCAGTTCCCCCGGTCTCGGGAGGCCCCAGCATTTT. Protein product: CASSSPGLGRPQHF. V and J are TRBV6-6 and TRBJ1-5; D is ambiguous. Deletions cut 4 bases from V and 9 bases from J, with 16 bases between. This CDR3 has 14 amino acids. Germline CDR1 MNHNY, CDR2 SVGAGI (reference sequence).

The genes are TRBV2 and TRBJ1-5; D gene uncertain. This CDR3 has 15 residues. Germline CDR1 is SNHLY and CDR2 is FYNNEI. V shed 1 base and J shed 4 bases, with 11 bases lying between them. The CDR3 spells CASSEVSRGNQPQHF. CDR3 bases: TGTGCCAGCAGTGAAGTCTCTCGAGGAAATCAGCCCCAGCATTTT.

This chain joins TRBV4-1 and TRBJ2-5; D perhaps matches TRBD1 (6 bases). The V gene lost 3 bases and the J gene lost 2 bases, with 16 bases spanning the gap. CDR3 length: 16 amino acids. CDR1 MGHRA and CDR2 YSYEKL come from the germline V gene. This CDR3 is CASSQALTGRQETQYF. The CDR3 DNA reads as TGCGCCAGCAGCCAGGCCCTGACAGGACGGCAAGAGACCCAGTACTTC.

The chain uses TRBV6-5 and TRBJ1-2; 7 nucleotides line up with TRBD1. The CDR3 length is 14 residues. From germline, CDR1 is MNHEY and CDR2 SVGAGI. J lost 3 bases, V lost 5 bases, and 6 bases had no gene match. This CDR3 is CASSSLQGYYGYTF. The DNA of the CDR3 is TGTGCCAGCAGTAGCCTACAGGGGTACTATGGCTACACCTTC.

The gene calls are TRBV30 and TRBJ2-7, with a possible D match to TRBD1 (5 bases). The germline CDR1 and CDR2 sequences are GTSNPN and SVGIG (reference sequence). The CDR3 is made up of 12 amino acids. V was shortened by 5 bases and J by 2 bases, with 10 bases between the two germline ends. The CDR3 coding sequence is TGTGCCTGGGGACCACAGGCCTACGAGCAGTACTTC. This gives the protein CAWGPQAYEQYF. Looking up the rest from reference TRBV30 and TRBJ2-7 gives the full variable domain: SQTIHQWPATLVQPVGSPLSLECTVEGTSNPNLYWYRQAAGRGLQLLFYSVGIGQISSEVPQNLSASRPQDRQFILSSKKLLLSDSGFYLCAWGPQAYEQYFGPGTRLTVT.

The rearrangement joins TRBV5-4 to TRBJ2-7, with D possibly matching TRBD1 (6 bases). The CDR3 contains 17 residues. The germline gives CDR1 SGHNT, CDR2 YYREEE (reference sequence). With 5 bases removed from V and 3 bases from J, the gap between germline ends came to 24 bases. CDR3 nucleotide sequence: TGTGCCAGCAGACCATCCCTTTCCCGGGACATAGGCTACGAGCAGTACTTC. Its translation: CASRPSLSRDIGYEQYF. The full variable domain, with the rest looked up from reference TRBV5-4 and TRBJ2-7, is ETGVTQSPTHLIKTRGQQVTLRCSSQSGHNTVSWYQQALGQGPQFIFQYYREEENGRGNFPPRFSGLQFPNYSSELNVNALELDDSALYLCASRPSLSRDIGYEQYFGPGTRLTVT.

The rearrangement uses TRBV5-6 and TRBJ2-7, with 10 bases aligning to TRBD1. Germline V CDR1 and CDR2: SGHDT, YYEEEE. The J segment lost 10 bases and the V segment lost 2 bases, leaving 9 bases of the junction unmatched. This CDR3 is built from 14 residues. The chain's CDR3 is CASSFSGQGNKQYF. The CDR3 DNA reads as TGTGCCAGCAGCTTTTCGGGACAGGGGAATAAACAGTACTTC.

The chain links TRBV4-1 to TRBJ2-1, with D possibly being TRBD2 (6 bases). V shed 0 bases and J shed 0 bases, with 15 bases lying between them. The CDR3 is made up of 18 amino acids. CDR1 and CDR2 from the germline V gene are MGHRA and YSYEKL. The CDR3 DNA is TGCGCCAGCAGCCAAGACTGGAGGGGCCCTAGCTCCTACAATGAGCAGTTCTTC. Translating gives CASSQDWRGPSSYNEQFF.

The CDR3 here is CASSELRGYNEQFF. DNA of the CDR3: TGTGCCAGCAGTGAACTGCGCGGCTACAATGAGCAGTTCTTC. The chain carries TRBV6-1 and TRBJ2-1; D remains ambiguous. Germline-derived CDR1 and CDR2 are MNHNS and SASEGT. The CDR3 is 14 residues long. Trimming took off 2 bases at V and 3 bases at J, with 8 bases between the two ends.

This clone was seen only once. The chain recombines TRBV5-6 with TRBJ1-5, with 9 nucleotides matching TRBD1. This CDR3 is 15 amino acids long. After removal of 4 bases from V and 7 bases from J, the junction contained 9 bases not matched to a gene. Germline V lookup: CDR1 SGHDT, CDR2 YYEEEE. CDR3 sequence: CASSPGTGWGQPQHF. In DNA, the CDR3 is TGTGCCAGCAGCCCCGGGACAGGGTGGGGCCAGCCCCAGCATTTT.

V is TRBV5-1 and J is TRBJ2-5; 7 nucleotides match TRBD2. CDR1 and CDR2 (germline): SGHRS, YFSETQ. V dropped 6 bases and J dropped 3; count of bases not matched to a gene: 11. CDR3 length: 15 amino acids. CDR3 protein: CASTAGDSIKETQYF. CDR3 nucleotides: TGCGCCAGCACCGCGGGGGATTCGATTAAAGAGACCCAGTACTTC.

This rearrangement joins TRBV30 to TRBJ1-3; D is unresolved. Germline values: CDR1 GTSNPN, CDR2 SVGIG (reference sequence). The CDR3 consists of 13 residues. With 2 bases removed from V and 2 bases from J, the gap between germline ends came to 7 bases. The CDR3 sequence: CAWSSHTGNTIYF. CDR3 nucleotides: TGTGCCTGGAGTTCACATACTGGAAACACCATATATTTT.

The chain combines TRBV6-8 with TRBJ1-3; TRBD1 matches at 7 bases. The CDR3 loop spans 14 amino acids. Losses at the gene ends were 6 bases for V and 2 bases for J; bases not matched to a gene: 4. Germline CDR1 MNHGY, CDR2 SAAAGT. The CDR3 region is CASSLQGAGNTIYF. Written as DNA, the CDR3 is TGTGCCAGCAGCCTTCAGGGGGCTGGAAACACCATATATTTT.

This clone was counted between two and nine times. For the CDR3, the DNA is TGTGCCAGCAGCCGTCCGGTGCAAGAGACCCAGTACTTC. Translated: CASSRPVQETQYF. The V and J genes are TRBV7-2 and TRBJ2-5; D is unresolved. V was trimmed by 5 bases and J by 2 bases, leaving 9 bases between them. The germline gives CDR1 SGHTA, CDR2 FQGNSA. CDR3 length equals 13 residues. Variable domain in full (rest from reference TRBV7-2 and TRBJ2-5): GAGVSQSPSNKVTEKGKDVELRCDPISGHTALYWYRQSLGQGLEFLIYFQGNSAPDKSGLPSDRFSAERTGGSVSTLTIQRTQQEDSAVYLCASSRPVQETQYFGPGTRLLVL.

In its sample, this clone was seen a few times. V and J are TRBV7-3 and TRBJ2-2; 10 positions match TRBD2. After removal of 5 bases from V and 0 bases from J, the junction contained 12 bases not matched to a gene. The germline V gene has CDR1 SGHTA and CDR2 FQGTGA. There are 19 residues in the CDR3. This chain's CDR3 is CASSLFSLAGATNTGELFF. The CDR3, as DNA: TGTGCCAGCAGCCTTTTTTCCCTAGCGGGGGCCACGAACACCGGGGAGCTGTTTTTT.

The genes are TRBV29-1 and TRBJ2-1, with D possibly being TRBD2 (7 bases). Germline V gene lookup returns CDR1 SQVTM and CDR2 ANQGSEA. This CDR3 region has 14 residues. Trimming stripped 3 bases from V and 2 bases from J, with 11 bases between. The CDR3 reads CSVDGGAAYNEQFF. CDR3 nucleotides: TGCAGCGTTGATGGGGGGGCGGCCTACAATGAGCAGTTCTTC.

CDR3 coding DNA: TGTGCCAGCAGCTTCGATAGCTCCTATAATTCACCCCTCCACTTT. Its protein product is CASSFDSSYNSPLHF. The chain uses TRBV13 and TRBJ1-6; unclear D gene. This CDR3 has 15 residues. From germline, CDR1 is PRHDT and CDR2 FYEKMQ (reference sequence). The V and J ends lost 3 bases and 0 bases respectively, with 6 bases between them. Filled out from reference TRBV13 and TRBJ1-6, the complete variable domain reads AAGVIQSPRHLIKEKRETATLKCYPIPRHDTVYWYQQGPGQDPQFLISFYEKMQSDKGSIPDRFSAQQFSDYHSELNMSSLELGDSALYFCASSFDSSYNSPLHFGNGTRLTVT.